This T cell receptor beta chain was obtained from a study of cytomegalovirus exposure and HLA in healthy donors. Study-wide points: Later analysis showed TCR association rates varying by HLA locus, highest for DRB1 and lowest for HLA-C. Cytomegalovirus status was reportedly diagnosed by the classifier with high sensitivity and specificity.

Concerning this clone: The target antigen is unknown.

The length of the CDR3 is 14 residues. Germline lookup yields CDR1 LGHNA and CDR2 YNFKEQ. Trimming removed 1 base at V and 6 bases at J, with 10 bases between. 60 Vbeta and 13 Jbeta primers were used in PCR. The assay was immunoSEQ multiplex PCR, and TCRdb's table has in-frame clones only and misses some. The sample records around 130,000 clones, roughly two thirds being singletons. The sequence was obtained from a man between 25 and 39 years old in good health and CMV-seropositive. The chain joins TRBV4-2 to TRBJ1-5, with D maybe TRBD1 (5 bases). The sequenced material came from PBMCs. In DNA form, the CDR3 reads TGTGCCAGCAGCCAAGGGGGGGAGGGTCAGCCCCAGCATTTT. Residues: CASSQGGEGQPQHF.